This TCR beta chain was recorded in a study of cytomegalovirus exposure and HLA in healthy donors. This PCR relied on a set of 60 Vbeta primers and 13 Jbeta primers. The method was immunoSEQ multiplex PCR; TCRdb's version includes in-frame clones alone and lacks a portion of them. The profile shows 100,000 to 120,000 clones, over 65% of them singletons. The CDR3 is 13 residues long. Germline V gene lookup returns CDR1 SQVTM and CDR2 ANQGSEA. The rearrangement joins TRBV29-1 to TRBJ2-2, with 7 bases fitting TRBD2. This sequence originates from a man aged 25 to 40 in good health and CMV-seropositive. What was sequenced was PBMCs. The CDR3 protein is CSGILAISGELFF. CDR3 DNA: TGCAGTGGGATACTAGCGATTAGCGGGGAGCTGTTTTTT.